One and the same sample provided the 32 T cell receptor beta chains below, sequenced in a study of cytomegalovirus exposure and HLA in healthy donors. The primer mix had 60 Vbeta and 13 Jbeta primers. Produced via immunoSEQ multiplex PCR; TCRdb's table is partial and in-frame only. There are 110,000 to 150,000 clones in the sample; about 76% occur only once, and around 3.7% lies in the top ten. The specimen sequenced was PBMCs. Source of these receptors: a male donor in good health and CMV-seronegative.

This sequence joins TRBV6-5 and TRBJ2-7; D may be TRBD2 (6 bases). The CDR3 loop spans 15 amino acids. The germline CDR1 and CDR2 sequences are MNHEY and SVGAGI. The germline V and J ends were trimmed by 5 bases and 0 bases, with 14 bases remaining between them. CDR3 sequence reads: CASSPTGVLSYEQYF. CDR3 in DNA: TGTGCCAGCAGTCCGACGGGAGTGCTCTCCTACGAGCAGTACTTC.

The chain joins TRBV6-5 to TRBJ2-5, with TRBD2 matching over 10 bases. The CDR3 totals 14 residues. The V and J ends lost 4 bases and 7 bases, in that order; junction bases with no gene match: 6. The germline CDR1 and CDR2 sequences are MNHEY and SVGAGI. The CDR3 DNA is TGTGCCAGCAGTTCTAGCGGGAGCGTGGGGACCCAGTACTTC. It translates to CASSSSGSVGTQYF.

This sequence joins TRBV7-8 and TRBJ2-5; 10 bases are a match to TRBD2. The J call is in doubt because the DNA end fits TRBJ2-7 better. The CDR3 runs to 16 residues. The germline V gene encodes CDR1 SGHVS and CDR2 FQNEAQ. As DNA, the CDR3 is TGTGCCAGCAGCCATCAAAGGGAAGCGGGAGGGCGCGAGCAGTACTTC. Translation: CASSHQREAGGREQYF.

The table lists this clone with a few counts. The J gene is TRBJ2-7, the V gene TRBV11-3; possibly TRBD1 for D (5 bases). This CDR3 spans 14 amino acids. The germline V gene has CDR1 SGHNT and CDR2 YENEEA. The V end was cut by 3 bases, the J end by 0 bases, with 9 bases between. The CDR3 here is CASSLEGASYEQYF. The CDR3 DNA sequence: TGTGCCAGCAGCTTGGAAGGGGCCTCCTACGAGCAGTACTTC.

This clone was observed once. The rearrangement uses TRBV21-1 and TRBJ2-2; the DNA was not compared with TRBD2, the D call given in the table. TRBV21-1 is assigned pseudogene status. The CDR3 runs to 14 residues. The CDR3 reads CASSSGLAPGELFF. The CDR3 DNA is TGTGCCAGCAGCAGCGGACTAGCTCCCGGGGAGCTGTTTTTT.

There are a few counts of this clone. This chain links TRBV10-3 with TRBJ2-7; 9 bases are a match to TRBD1. The germline CDR1 and CDR2 sequences are ENHRY and SYGVKD. The V gene end was trimmed by 3 bases and the J gene end by 1 base; junction bases not matched to a gene: 7. This CDR3 is built from 16 residues. CDR3 sequence: CAISDPGQGRSYEQYF. CDR3 DNA sequence: TGTGCCATCAGTGATCCCGGACAGGGGAGGTCCTACGAGCAGTACTTC.

V gene TRBV18 combines with J gene TRBJ2-7, with D possibly TRBD2 on 5 matching bases. Trimming cost V 0 bases and J 1 base, with 10 bases left between them. The CDR3 sequence is 15 residues long. The germline V gene encodes CDR1 KGHSH and CDR2 LQKENI. The DNA of the CDR3 is TGTGCCAGCTCACCACCGCTCGGGGTGTCCTACGAGCAGTACTTC. As protein: CASSPPLGVSYEQYF.

The chain couples TRBV11-3 to TRBJ2-3; 9 nucleotides agree with TRBD1. The germline gives CDR1 SGHNT, CDR2 YENEEA. This CDR3 region has 16 residues. The V segment lost 1 base and the J segment 2 bases; nucleotides outside the gene matches: 4. The CDR3 nucleotides are TGTGCCAGCAGCTTAGGGGGACAGGGAATCACAGATACGCAGTATTTT. Translated: CASSLGGQGITDTQYF.

This clone was observed a few times. J is TRBJ1-2 and V is TRBV4-3, with D tentatively TRBD1 (5 bases). Trimming took 5 bases from V and 6 from J, leaving 19 bases between them. This CDR3 is built from 15 residues. The germline V gene encodes CDR1 LGHNA and CDR2 YSLEER. The CDR3 protein is CASSNIQAGFDGYTF. The CDR3 nucleotides are TGCGCCAGCAGCAATATACAGGCTGGGTTTGATGGCTACACCTTC.

The V and J genes are TRBV13 and TRBJ2-3, with TRBD2 matching 8 bases. This CDR3 comprises 15 residues. The germline CDR1 and CDR2 sequences are PRHDT and FYEKMQ (reference sequence). The J segment lost 0 bases and the V segment lost 5 bases, leaving 4 bases of the junction unmatched. CDR3 protein: CASSRRGESTDTQYF. The CDR3 DNA reads as TGTGCCAGCAGCCGGCGGGGGGAAAGCACAGATACGCAGTATTTT.

The DNA of the CDR3 is TGTGCCAGCAGTTTATCTGGGAGCTCCTATAATTCACCCCTCCACTTT. Amino acid sequence: CASSLSGSSYNSPLHF. V gene TRBV27 combines with J gene TRBJ1-6; D is undetermined. There are 16 residues in the CDR3. V was cut by 0 bases and J by 0 bases, with 6 bases left in between. Germline-derived CDR1 and CDR2 are MNHEY and SMNVEV (reference sequence).

This clone was counted only a few times. The chain couples TRBV10-3 to TRBJ1-1; 8 nucleotides agree with TRBD1. Germline CDR1 ENHRY, CDR2 SYGVKD. The CDR3 runs to 14 residues. Trimming removed 5 bases from V and 3 bases from J; junction bases left unmatched: 5. CDR3 nucleotides: TGTGCCATCAGTACAACAGGGGGGGACACTGAAGCTTTCTTT. It translates to CAISTTGGDTEAFF.

J is TRBJ1-1 and V is TRBV5-6, with a weak D call TRBD1 (5 bases). Germline assignment: CDR1 SGHDT and CDR2 YYEEEE. The CDR3 spans 13 residues. V was shortened by 0 bases and J by 6 bases, with 9 bases between the two germline ends. As DNA, the CDR3 is TGTGCCAGCAGCTTGGCGGGGGGGGCTGAAGCTTTCTTT. Protein sequence: CASSLAGGAEAFF.

In this sample, this clone turned up a few times. The rearrangement links TRBV19 to TRBJ1-2; D perhaps matches TRBD1 (6 bases). The CDR3 extends over 15 amino acids. Trimming shortened V by 6 bases and J by 0 bases, and 14 bases separated the two germline ends. Germline lookup yields CDR1 LNHDA and CDR2 SQIVND (reference sequence). The CDR3 DNA is TGTGCCAGTAGGGGCAGGGGAACTGCTAACTATGGCTACACCTTC. Its protein product is CASRGRGTANYGYTF.

For the CDR3, the DNA is TGCAGCGTTGATCTCAAGCGGGAGGGGGGTACGCAGTATTTT. It encodes CSVDLKREGGTQYF. V and J are TRBV29-1 and TRBJ2-3, with TRBD2 matching over 10 bases. Germline lookup yields CDR1 SQVTM and CDR2 ANQGSEA. This CDR3 comprises 14 residues. V lost 3 bases, J lost 8 bases, and 8 bases stayed unmatched.

The V call is TRBV5-4, the J call TRBJ2-5; TRBD1 aligns across 8 bases. The J call is doubtful: the DNA matches TRBJ2-7 better. Germline loops: CDR1 SGHNT, CDR2 YYREEE (reference sequence). This CDR3 is 14 amino acids long. CDR3 sequence reads: CASSNRDRTYEQYF. Here the CDR3 DNA reads TGTGCCAGCAGCAACCGGGACAGGACCTACGAGCAGTACTTC.

This chain uses TRBV9 with TRBJ2-1; 11 bases agree with TRBD2. The V and J ends lost 4 bases and 4 bases, in that order; junction bases with no gene match: 16. Germline-derived CDR1 and CDR2 are SGDLS and YYNGEE. CDR3 length equals 19 residues. In DNA form, the CDR3 reads TGTGCCAGCAGCCCCTGGACTAGCGGGTACCTAAAAAAGTACAATGAGCAGTTCTTC. This codes for CASSPWTSGYLKKYNEQFF.

This clone was counted between two and nine times. The V gene is TRBV10-2, the J gene TRBJ2-5; maybe TRBD1 (6 bases). The V end was cut by 3 bases, the J end by 4 bases, with 12 bases between. Germline-derived CDR1 and CDR2 are WSHSY and SAAADI. This CDR3 region has 14 residues. The chain's CDR3 is CASSDYRVGETQYF. In nucleotides, the CDR3 is TGCGCCAGCAGTGATTACAGGGTCGGAGAGACCCAGTACTTC.

This clone was observed a few times. One end of the junction does not line up with germline, which may come from a read error. The gene calls are TRBV7-9 and TRBJ1-2; D possibly corresponds to TRBD1 (5 bases). The CDR3 is 12 amino acids. Per the germline V gene, CDR1 is SEHNR and CDR2 is FQNEAQ (reference sequence). Here the CDR3 reads CSSSDSSYGYTF. The CDR3 DNA follows: TGTTCCAGCAGCGACAGTAGCTATGGCTACACCTTC.

V usage is TRBV18 and J usage is TRBJ2-7; TRBD2 agrees at 16 bases. The length of the CDR3 is 20 residues. Germline V gene sequence: CDR1 KGHSH, CDR2 LQKENI. V shed 6 bases, J shed 1 base, and the junction held 15 bases outside the gene matches. CDR3 coding DNA: TGTGCCAGCTCTAAAGAAACCGGGACTAGCGGGAGGGCCGGGTCCTACGAGCAGTACTTC. Its translation: CASSKETGTSGRAGSYEQYF.

The J gene is TRBJ1-4, the V gene TRBV7-9, with 8 bases lining up with TRBD1. This CDR3 region has 19 residues. Germline CDR1 SEHNR, CDR2 FQNEAQ (reference sequence). V lost 3 bases, J lost 7 bases, and 19 bases stayed unmatched. The CDR3 spells CASSFLPGQGDELSEKLFF. CDR3 bases: TGTGCCAGCAGCTTTCTCCCAGGACAGGGCGATGAGCTCAGTGAAAAACTGTTTTTT. Supplemented by reference TRBV7-9 and TRBJ1-4, the full variable domain reads DTGVSQNPRHKITKRGQNVTFRCDPISEHNRLYWYRQTLGQGPEFLTYFQNEAQLEKSRLLSDRFSAERPKGSFSTLEIQRTEQGDSAMYLCASSFLPGQGDELSEKLFFGSGTQLSVL.

The rearrangement uses TRBV29-1 and TRBJ2-7; D may be TRBD1 (5 bases). V was shortened by 7 bases and J by 0 bases, with 16 bases between the two germline ends. This CDR3 spans 14 amino acids. Germline V gene data show CDR1 as SQVTM and CDR2 as ANQGSEA. CDR3 bases: TGCAGCGCCGCCGCGACAGCCAGCTCCTACGAGCAGTACTTC. Residues: CSAAATASSYEQYF.

The V call is TRBV14, the J call TRBJ1-3; 7 bases agree with TRBD1. Germline V gene data show CDR1 as SGHDN and CDR2 as FVKESK. Germline trimming cut 4 bases from V and 9 bases from J; bases unmatched to any gene: 12. CDR3 length equals 15 residues. The chain's CDR3 is CASSLPGTAGGTIYF. CDR3 in DNA: TGTGCCAGCAGCCTCCCCGGGACAGCTGGAGGCACCATATATTTT.

The rearrangement joins TRBV7-2 to TRBJ2-7, with D maybe TRBD2 (6 bases). V lost 5 bases and J 3 bases, leaving 14 bases between the germline ends. The germline V gene has CDR1 SGHTA and CDR2 FQGNSA. CDR3 length: 14 amino acids. The CDR3 sequence is CASSPRLVSYEQYF. The CDR3 DNA sequence: TGTGCCAGCAGCCCGAGACTAGTTAGCTACGAGCAGTACTTC.

V gene TRBV4-3 combines with J gene TRBJ2-3; D gene unclear. Trimming took off 0 bases at V and 5 bases at J, with 12 bases between the two ends. The V gene's germline CDR1 is LGHNA and CDR2 YSLEER. The CDR3 has 15 residues. CDR3 DNA: TGCGCCAGCAGCCAAGATCGTCGGTCGATAGATACGCAGTATTTT. Encoded protein: CASSQDRRSIDTQYF.

The V call is TRBV28, the J call TRBJ1-5, with TRBD1 matching 7 bases. V was pared by 6 bases and J by 5 bases, with 10 bases of the junction left unmatched. Germline-derived CDR1 and CDR2 are MDHEN and SYDVKM. The CDR3 is made up of 15 amino acids. Here the CDR3 DNA reads TGTGCCAGCAGCCAACTTCAGGGGGTGGATCAGCCCCAGCATTTT. It codes for CASSQLQGVDQPQHF.

The rearrangement uses TRBV18 and TRBJ2-2; D not certain. Trimming shortened V by 3 bases and J by 0 bases, and 14 bases separated the two germline ends. This CDR3 spans 17 amino acids. Looked up from germline, CDR1 is KGHSH and CDR2 is LQKENI. CDR3 nucleotides: TGTGCCAGCTCACCTTCAATACGACAAGCGAACACCGGGGAGCTGTTTTTT. As protein: CASSPSIRQANTGELFF.

The chain is built from TRBV29-1 and TRBJ1-2; 12 bases are a match to TRBD1. Germline CDR1 reads SQVTM; CDR2 reads ANQGSEA. The CDR3 covers 13 residues. V trimming: 5 bases; J trimming: 13 bases; junction bases outside the gene matches: 11. The CDR3 sequence: CSVSPGTGGFSTF. In DNA, the CDR3 is TGCAGCGTTTCCCCGGGGACAGGGGGCTTTTCCACCTTC.

The chain joins TRBV6-4 to TRBJ1-5, with 7 positions matching TRBD1. V was clipped by 4 bases and J by 8 bases; unmatched bases: 20. The CDR3 runs 18 residues. The V gene's germline CDR1 is MRHNA and CDR2 SNTAGT. In DNA form, the CDR3 reads TGTGCCAGCAGTGTCCCCGTCGGCCAGGGACAGCCAGAGGAGCCCCAGCATTTT. As protein: CASSVPVGQGQPEEPQHF.

On this clone itself: One junction end disagrees with the germline gene, perhaps due to a read error. The CDR3 coding sequence is TGCGCCAGCAGCTTAGACAGGGCCCCTTTGGTAGCCAAAAACAGTCAGTACTTC. It translates to CASSLDRAPLVAKNSQYF. The J gene is TRBJ2-4, the V gene TRBV5-1, with 7 bases identical to TRBD1. Germline V CDR1 and CDR2: SGHRS, YFSETQ. This CDR3 is built from 18 residues.

The V call is TRBV7-9, the J call TRBJ2-7; maybe TRBD1 (7 bases). Germline loops: CDR1 SEHNR, CDR2 FQNEAQ (reference sequence). CDR3 length: 15 residues. Trimming cost V 1 base and J 5 bases, with 15 bases left between them. The CDR3: CASSLDTGEANEQYF. The CDR3 DNA reads as TGTGCCAGCAGCTTAGATACAGGGGAGGCAAACGAGCAGTACTTC.

This clone has just a few counts. The chain couples TRBV7-2 to TRBJ2-2; TRBD1 is a possible D gene (6 bases). CDR1 is SGHTA and CDR2 is FQGNSA in the germline V gene. V was clipped by 3 bases and J by 0 bases, with 8 bases between them. The CDR3 runs 15 residues. CDR3 coding DNA: TGTGCCAGCAGCTTGGGGGCCACGAACACCGGGGAGCTGTTTTTT. This translates into CASSLGATNTGELFF.